This T cell receptor beta chain was sequenced during a study of graft-versus-host responses after intestinal transplantation. Trimming took off 2 bases at V and 11 bases at J, with 12 bases between the two ends. CDR1 is MNHEY and CDR2 is SVGAGI in the germline V gene. This CDR3 is built from 13 residues. As regards this clone: The antigen remains unidentified.

The table came from immunoSEQ multiplex PCR; TCRdb's copy has only in-frame clones and leaves some out. The repertoire holds roughly 85,000 clones, with 91% as singletons. The TCR was taken from a human donor who was the organ donor for an intestinal transplant. Sequencing used unstimulated CD8+ T cells sorted from spleen or lymph node cells, obtained before transplant. This sequence joins TRBV6-5 and TRBJ1-4; a possible D gene is TRBD1 (5 bases). The CDR3 sequence is CASSYGGERKLFF. In nucleotides, the CDR3 is TGTGCCAGCAGTTACGGGGGGGAGAGGAAACTGTTTTTT.